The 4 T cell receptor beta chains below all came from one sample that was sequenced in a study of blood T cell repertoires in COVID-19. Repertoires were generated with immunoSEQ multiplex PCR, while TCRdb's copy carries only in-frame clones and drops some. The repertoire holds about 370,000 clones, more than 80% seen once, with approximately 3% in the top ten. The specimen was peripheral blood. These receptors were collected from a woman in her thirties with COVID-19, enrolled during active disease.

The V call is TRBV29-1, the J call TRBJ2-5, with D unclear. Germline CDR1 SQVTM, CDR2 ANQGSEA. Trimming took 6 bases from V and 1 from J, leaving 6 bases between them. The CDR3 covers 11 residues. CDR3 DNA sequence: TGCAGCGTGAGTGGCCAAGAGACCCAGTACTTC. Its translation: CSVSGQETQYF.

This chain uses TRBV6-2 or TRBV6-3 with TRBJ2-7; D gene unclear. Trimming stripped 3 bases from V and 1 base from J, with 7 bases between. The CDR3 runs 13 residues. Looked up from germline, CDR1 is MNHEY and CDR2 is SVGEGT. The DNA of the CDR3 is TGTGCCAGCAGTTATTCGACATCCTACGAGCAGTACGTC. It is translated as CASSYSTSYEQYV.

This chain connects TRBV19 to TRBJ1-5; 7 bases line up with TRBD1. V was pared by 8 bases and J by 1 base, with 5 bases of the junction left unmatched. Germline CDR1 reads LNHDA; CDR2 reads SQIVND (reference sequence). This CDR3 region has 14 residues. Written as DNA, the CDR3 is TGTGCCAGTTGCGAAGGGGGCAGCAATCAGCCCCAGCATTTT. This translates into CASCEGGSNQPQHF.

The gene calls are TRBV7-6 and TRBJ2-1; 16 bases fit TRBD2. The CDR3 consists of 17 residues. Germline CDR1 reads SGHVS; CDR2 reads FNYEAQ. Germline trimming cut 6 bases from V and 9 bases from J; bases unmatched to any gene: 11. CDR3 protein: CASSPQPGLAGGGEQFF. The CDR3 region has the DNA TGTGCCAGCAGTCCCCAGCCGGGACTAGCGGGGGGGGGTGAGCAGTTCTTC.